The 5 T cell receptor beta chains reported below all come from one sample, sequenced in a study of neoadjuvant anti-PD-1 for oral cavity cancer. Indicated time point: after neoadjuvant nivolumab, at surgical resection. Data came from immunoSEQ multiplex PCR; TCRdb stores just in-frame clones and leaves some out. The data contain about 68,000 clones, approximately 81% of them singletons. Sequences were derived from PBMCs, sampled after nivolumab (anti-PD-1) treatment. The receptors shown here come from a person between 40 and 80 years old with oral cavity squamous cell carcinoma.

V gene TRBV5-1 combines with J gene TRBJ2-1; maybe TRBD2 (5 bases). Trimming removed 4 bases from V and 7 bases from J, with 15 bases in between. The CDR3 sequence is 14 residues long. CDR1 is SGHRS and CDR2 is YFSETQ in the germline V gene. The CDR3 DNA reads TGCGCCAGCAGCCTAGCATTGGCCCAGAATGAGCAGTTCTTC. Translating gives CASSLALAQNEQFF.

The sample holds a few counts of this clone. The V gene is TRBV5-6, the J gene TRBJ2-2; D could derive from TRBD1 or TRBD2 (5 bases each). V lost 5 bases and J 6 bases, leaving 26 bases between the germline ends. The germline CDR1 and CDR2 sequences are SGHDT and YYEEEE. The CDR3 runs to 18 residues. The CDR3 region is CASSPRGGDLQQSGELFF. The CDR3 DNA reads as TGTGCCAGCAGTCCTAGAGGTGGGGACCTTCAGCAGTCCGGGGAGCTGTTTTTT.

The rearrangement joins TRBV4-1 to TRBJ1-3, with a weak D call TRBD1 (6 bases). Germline CDR1 MGHRA, CDR2 YSYEKL. This CDR3 has 15 residues. Trimming stripped 4 bases from V and 0 bases from J, with 10 bases between. CDR3 DNA sequence: TGCGCCAGCAGCCCTGGACAGCTCTCTGGAAACACCATATATTTT. This translates into CASSPGQLSGNTIYF.

The chain links TRBV6-6 to TRBJ1-2; no firm D call. CDR3 length equals 14 residues. Per the germline V gene, CDR1 is MNHNY and CDR2 is SVGAGI (reference sequence). Between the trimmed V and J ends, which lost 0 bases and 7 bases, there was a span of 12 bases. CDR3 loop: CASSYSDGISGYTF. CDR3 nucleotide sequence: TGTGCCAGCAGTTACTCAGACGGCATAAGTGGCTACACCTTC.

This chain connects TRBV6-1 to TRBJ2-7; D is unresolved. V lost 2 bases to trimming and J lost 2 bases, with 7 bases between them. CDR1 and CDR2 from the germline V gene are MNHNS and SASEGT. The CDR3 sequence is 13 residues long. CDR3 residues: CASSEPPAYEQYF. DNA for the CDR3: TGTGCCAGCAGTGAACCACCGGCCTACGAGCAGTACTTC.